These T cell receptor beta chains were read from a single sample in a study of Ad26.COV2.S vaccination and SARS-CoV-2 variants. Measured with immunoSEQ multiplex PCR; TCRdb has only the in-frame clones, and not every one. Among about 350,000 clones, 80% to 90% were seen once, and the ten largest hold just under 5%. The specimen comprised peripheral blood, sampled in a trial of Ad26.COV2.S vaccine versus placebo. These TCRs come from a person between 18 and 59 years old who received the Ad26.COV2.S COVID-19 vaccine or a placebo. CDR3s include the opening cysteine and the closing phenylalanine or tryptophan.

CDR3 protein: CASTSVAGASEQFF
V gene: TRBV7-9
J gene: TRBJ2-1
CDR3 length: 14

CDR3 protein: CASSPGPQETQYF
V gene: TRBV11-3
J gene: TRBJ2-5
CDR3 length: 13

CDR3 protein: CAWTWGEGSGEQYF
V gene: TRBV30
J gene: TRBJ2-7
CDR3 length: 14

CDR3 protein: CATSPRGTEAFF
V gene: TRBV19
J gene: TRBJ1-1
CDR3 length: 12

CDR3 protein: CASSRNRDRDHNEQFF
V gene: TRBV7-9
J gene: TRBJ2-1
CDR3 length: 16

CDR3 protein: CASSPEPNSPLHF
V gene: TRBV4-3
J gene: TRBJ1-6
CDR3 length: 13

CDR3 protein: CASSLGGGTGNTIYF
V gene: TRBV7-2
J gene: TRBJ1-3
CDR3 length: 15

CDR3 protein: CASSEELYGYTF
V gene: TRBV6-1
J gene: TRBJ1-2
CDR3 length: 12

CDR3 protein: CAWSRGSVAYGSPLHF
V gene: TRBV30
J gene: TRBJ1-6
CDR3 length: 16

CDR3 protein: CASSLGQIEKLFF
V gene: TRBV28
J gene: TRBJ1-4
CDR3 length: 13

CDR3 protein: CAISEGGQGFYEQYF
V gene: TRBV10-3
J gene: TRBJ2-7
CDR3 length: 15

CDR3 protein: CASSPRTGVYEQYF
V gene: TRBV18
J gene: TRBJ2-7
CDR3 length: 14

CDR3 protein: CASSQARQETQYF
V gene: TRBV3-1/TRBV3-2
J gene: TRBJ2-5
CDR3 length: 13

CDR3 protein: CATSSRSGLNTEAFF
V gene: TRBV15
J gene: TRBJ1-1
CDR3 length: 15

CDR3 protein: CASSDRGLWSTDTQYF
V gene: TRBV5-6
J gene: TRBJ2-3
CDR3 length: 16

CDR3 protein: CASTRGAGYTF
V gene: TRBV19
J gene: TRBJ1-2
CDR3 length: 11

CDR3 protein: CASRPTGREGPYEQYF
V gene: TRBV28
J gene: TRBJ2-7
CDR3 length: 16

CDR3 protein: CASKAAATMGYTF
V gene: TRBV19
J gene: TRBJ1-2
CDR3 length: 13

CDR3 protein: CASGGQGISYEQYF
V gene: TRBV10-2
J gene: TRBJ2-7
CDR3 length: 14

CDR3 protein: CASSSKETQYF
V gene: TRBV27
J gene: TRBJ2-5
CDR3 length: 11

CDR3 protein: CASSLALTPRDEQFF
V gene: TRBV7-9
J gene: TRBJ2-1
CDR3 length: 15

CDR3 protein: CASKSGAQETQYF
V gene: TRBV7-8
J gene: TRBJ2-5
CDR3 length: 13

CDR3 protein: CSARSSYEQYF
V gene: TRBV20-1
J gene: TRBJ2-7
CDR3 length: 11

CDR3 protein: CASSPDTDQETQYF
V gene: TRBV18
J gene: TRBJ2-5
CDR3 length: 14

CDR3 protein: CASSLVVQPYEQYF
V gene: TRBV5-1
J gene: TRBJ2-7
CDR3 length: 14

CDR3 protein: CASSQDYTTAAPQHF
V gene: TRBV3-1/TRBV3-2
J gene: TRBJ1-5
CDR3 length: 15

CDR3 protein: CASSLAATDTQYF
V gene: TRBV5-1
J gene: TRBJ2-3
CDR3 length: 13